This T cell receptor beta chain comes out of a study of long-term antiretroviral therapy in people with HIV. The germline V gene encodes CDR1 MNHNS and CDR2 SASEGT. This CDR3 has 13 residues. Trimming pared 3 bases from V and 6 bases from J, leaving 12 bases between. The immunoSEQ assay was v3.0, run at survey level. Generated by immunoSEQ multiplex PCR, the TCRdb table keeps only in-frame clones and is missing some. The table records more than 20,000 clones, 85% to 90% of them present only once. The sample in question was unsorted PBMCs, obtained 2.6 to 2.8 years after starting antiretroviral therapy. The chain joins TRBV6-1 to TRBJ2-7, with D tentatively TRBD2 (5 bases). The sequence was obtained from a man aged 40-50 years with HIV. The CDR3 DNA is TGTGCCAGCAGTGACTCCGGGATGGGCGAGCAGTACTTC. Its protein product is CASSDSGMGEQYF.